Each of the 27 T cell receptor beta chains below was sequenced from the same sample in a study of control samples from healthy donors and cancer patients. The assay was immunoSEQ multiplex PCR, and TCRdb's table has in-frame clones only and misses some. In the table there are about 160,000 clones, 70% to 90% of which are singletons. The source material was blood. These receptors were obtained from a man younger than 45 in good health.

This chain links TRBV2 with TRBJ2-7; D is undetermined. The germline CDR1 and CDR2 sequences are SNHLY and FYNNEI. V shed 5 bases and J shed 2 bases, with 10 bases lying between them. The CDR3 has 13 residues. The CDR3 here is CASSPERAYEQYF. For the CDR3, the DNA is TGTGCCAGCAGTCCGGAACGAGCCTACGAGCAGTACTTC.

The chain links TRBV10-1 to TRBJ1-6; a possible D gene is TRBD1 (6 bases). The CDR3 length is 15 residues. V was cut by 6 bases and J by 1 base, with 10 bases left in between. The germline V gene encodes CDR1 WNHNN and CDR2 SYGVQD (reference sequence). The CDR3 spells CASSYRVSYNSPLHF. CDR3 coding DNA: TGCGCCAGCAGCTACAGGGTATCCTATAATTCACCCCTCCACTTT.

The rearrangement links TRBV5-1 to TRBJ1-4, with TRBD1 as a possible D gene (5 bases). The CDR3 has 15 amino acids. Germline CDR1 reads SGHRS; CDR2 reads YFSETQ. Trimming left V 3 bases short and J 0 bases short, with 9 bases between. The CDR3 here is CASSSGASTNEKLFF. DNA for the CDR3: TGCGCCAGCAGCTCTGGGGCCTCAACTAATGAAAAACTGTTTTTT.

This rearrangement joins TRBV10-2 to TRBJ1-1; no definite D call. Germline values: CDR1 WSHSY, CDR2 SAAADI. The CDR3 runs to 13 residues. V shed 2 bases and J shed 5 bases, with 9 bases lying between them. The CDR3 sequence is CASSEQGWTEAFF. The CDR3 DNA reads as TGCGCCAGCAGTGAGCAAGGGTGGACTGAAGCTTTCTTT.

The chain employs TRBV7-2 and TRBJ2-7; unclear D gene. V dropped 3 bases and J dropped 3 bases, with 9 bases sitting between them. Germline assignment: CDR1 SGHTA and CDR2 FQGNSA. The CDR3 has 13 residues. The CDR3 reads CASSFRLIYEQYF. CDR3 bases: TGTGCCAGCAGCTTCCGGCTCATCTACGAGCAGTACTTC.

The chain carries TRBV6-1 and TRBJ2-7, with 8 bases fitting TRBD1. Germline CDR1 and CDR2: MNHNS and SASEGT. Trimming removed 3 bases from V and 7 bases from J; junction bases left unmatched: 11. The CDR3 consists of 15 residues. CDR3 loop: CASSERWTGLGEQYF. The DNA for the CDR3 is TGTGCCAGCAGTGAGAGGTGGACAGGGTTGGGAGAGCAGTACTTC.

The V call is TRBV12-3 or TRBV12-4, the J call TRBJ1-5, with D uncertain. There are 13 residues in the CDR3. V lost 5 bases, J lost 6 bases, and 11 bases lay in between. CDR3 in DNA: TGTGCCAGCAGTCCCGGCGGTAGTCAGCCCCAGCATTTT. Residues: CASSPGGSQPQHF.

Only a few counts were recorded for this clone. The rearrangement joins TRBV29-1 to TRBJ2-5; no reliable D call. This CDR3 has 12 amino acids. V gave up 6 bases and J gave up 4 bases, with 12 bases separating them. Germline V lookup: CDR1 SQVTM, CDR2 ANQGSEA. The CDR3 bases are TGCAGCGTAACCCCATCTAGAGAGACCCAGTACTTC. It yields the protein CSVTPSRETQYF. Full variable domain (outside the CDR3, taken from reference TRBV29-1 and TRBJ2-5): SAVISQKPSRDICQRGTSLTIQCQVDSQVTMMFWYRQQPGQSLTLIATANQGSEATYESGFVIDKFPISRPNLTFSTLTVSNMSPEDSSIYLCSVTPSRETQYFGPGTRLLVL.

V usage is TRBV6-5 and J usage is TRBJ2-1, with D perhaps matching TRBD2 (5 bases). CDR3 length: 14 amino acids. V lost 0 bases and J lost 4, with 7 bases in between. CDR1 is MNHEY and CDR2 is SVGAGI in the germline V gene. The CDR3 DNA sequence: TGTGCCAGCAGTTACTCGACGGGGTACAATGAGCAGTTCTTC. As protein: CASSYSTGYNEQFF.

V usage is TRBV7-3 and J usage is TRBJ2-2; 8 positions agree with TRBD1. This CDR3 is 14 amino acids long. CDR1 and CDR2 from the germline V gene are SGHTA and FQGTGA. The junction had 3 bases not matched to a gene; V was cut back by 2 bases and J by 7 bases. CDR3 sequence reads: CASSLAGGGGELFF. The CDR3 DNA reads TGTGCCAGCAGCTTAGCAGGGGGCGGCGGGGAGCTGTTTTTT.

The chain is built from TRBV3-1 (or the pseudogene TRBV3-2) and TRBJ2-1; D gene unclear. The CDR3 runs 18 residues. V shed 0 bases and J shed 0 bases, with 15 bases lying between them. Germline CDR1 is LGHDT and CDR2 is YNNKEL (reference sequence). The chain's CDR3 is CASSQDKMVLSSYNEQFF. The CDR3 DNA sequence: TGTGCCAGCAGCCAAGACAAGATGGTTCTAAGCTCCTACAATGAGCAGTTCTTC.

The V and J genes are TRBV18 and TRBJ2-5; no clear D gene. V lost 6 bases, J lost 0 bases, and 11 bases lay in between. This CDR3 has 14 amino acids. The germline CDR1 and CDR2 sequences are KGHSH and LQKENI. The CDR3 bases are TGTGCCAGCTCCCGTGGAGTGAACCAAGAGACCCAGTACTTC. It is translated as CASSRGVNQETQYF.

This clone was seen just once. The chain uses TRBV3-1 (or the pseudogene TRBV3-2) and TRBJ1-1, with a possible D match to TRBD1 (5 bases). The CDR3 sequence is 15 residues long. Germline CDR1 reads LGHDT; CDR2 reads YNNKEL (reference sequence). V lost 3 bases, J lost 1 base, and 12 bases lay in between. CDR3 in amino acids: CASSHRSGENTEAFF. CDR3 DNA sequence: TGTGCCAGCAGCCACCGATCGGGGGAGAACACTGAAGCTTTCTTT.

The rearrangement links TRBV3-1 (or the pseudogene TRBV3-2) to TRBJ2-7, with D uncertain. The CDR3 has 17 amino acids. CDR1 LGHDT and CDR2 YNNKEL come from the germline V gene (reference sequence). V was cut by 1 base and J by 7 bases, with 23 bases left in between. CDR3 protein: CASSQVPRSLLAWEQYF. Here the CDR3 DNA reads TGTGCCAGCAGCCAAGTACCTCGGAGCCTATTGGCCTGGGAGCAGTACTTC.

CDR3 sequence (DNA): TGTGCCAGCGGCGCGGAGGGATCCACTGAAGCTTTCTTT. Translating gives CASGAEGSTEAFF. The chain is built from TRBV2 and TRBJ1-1; no clear D. The CDR3 loop spans 13 amino acids. Germline-derived CDR1 and CDR2 are SNHLY and FYNNEI. Deletions cut 8 bases from V and 4 bases from J, with 14 bases between.

The chain combines TRBV5-1 with TRBJ1-5; D is unclear. Looked up from germline, CDR1 is SGHRS and CDR2 is YFSETQ. The CDR3 sequence is 19 residues long. V was trimmed by 5 bases and J by 6 bases, leaving 30 bases between them. The chain's CDR3 is CASRHSKPERKFGAQPQHF. The CDR3 bases are TGCGCCAGCAGGCATAGCAAGCCCGAGAGGAAATTTGGTGCTCAGCCCCAGCATTTT.

V and J are TRBV3-1 (or the pseudogene TRBV3-2) and TRBJ2-7, with D perhaps matching TRBD2 (6 bases). Per germline, CDR1 LGHDT and CDR2 YNNKEL (reference sequence). V dropped 5 bases and J dropped 5 bases, with 10 bases sitting between them. This CDR3 has 12 amino acids. CDR3 in amino acids: CASSRGGNEQYF. In DNA form, the CDR3 reads TGTGCCAGCAGCAGGGGAGGTAACGAGCAGTACTTC.

This chain uses TRBV6-1 with TRBJ1-5, with D unresolved. The germline CDR1 and CDR2 sequences are MNHNS and SASEGT. Between the trimmed V and J ends, which lost 1 base and 4 bases, there was a span of 5 bases. The CDR3 sequence is 13 residues long. CDR3 nucleotides: TGTGCCAGCAGTGAAGGCCCAAATCAGCCCCAGCATTTT. Amino acid sequence: CASSEGPNQPQHF.

V is TRBV5-6 and J is TRBJ1-4, with unresolved D. CDR1 is SGHDT and CDR2 is YYEEEE in the germline V gene. V was clipped by 4 bases and J by 6 bases, with 4 bases between them. The CDR3 length is 11 residues. The CDR3 DNA reads as TGTGCCAGCAGCCTTGATGAAAAACTGTTTTTT. This sequence encodes CASSLDEKLFF. Full variable domain (outside the CDR3, taken from reference TRBV5-6 and TRBJ1-4): DAGVTQSPTHLIKTRGQQVTLRCSPKSGHDTVSWYQQALGQGPQFIFQYYEEEERQRGNFPDRFSGHQFPNYSSELNVNALLLGDSALYLCASSLDEKLFFGSGTQLSVL.

The chain links TRBV5-5 to TRBJ2-1; D is ambiguous. CDR1 and CDR2 from the germline V gene are SGHKS and YYEKEE (reference sequence). Deletions cut 2 bases from V and 0 bases from J, with 6 bases between. The CDR3 has 14 amino acids. CDR3 sequence reads: CASSLKSSYNEQFF. In nucleotides, the CDR3 is TGTGCCAGCAGCTTAAAGAGCTCCTACAATGAGCAGTTCTTC.

The chain uses TRBV19 and TRBJ1-2; TRBD1 is a possible D gene (6 bases). Trimming stripped 3 bases from V and 6 bases from J, with 17 bases between. The CDR3 has 15 amino acids. CDR1 and CDR2 (germline): LNHDA, SQIVND (reference sequence). Here the CDR3 reads CASSMAEGVIDGYTF. The CDR3 DNA sequence: TGTGCCAGTAGTATGGCGGAGGGGGTGATTGATGGCTACACCTTC.

The rearrangement links TRBV2 to TRBJ2-5; perhaps D is TRBD1 or TRBD2 (5 bases each). The CDR3 extends over 12 amino acids. Trimming removed 7 bases at V and 9 bases at J, with 15 bases between. The V gene's germline CDR1 is SNHLY and CDR2 FYNNEI. Here the CDR3 DNA reads TGTGCCAGCACCGGGGACCACGGGCCCCAGTACTTC. Translated: CASTGDHGPQYF.

The chain joins TRBV7-9 to TRBJ2-3, with no clear D. CDR3 length equals 12 residues. V lost 5 bases, J lost 6 bases, and 9 bases lay in between. Germline CDR1 and CDR2: SEHNR and FQNEAQ (reference sequence). The CDR3 reads CASSPQGDTQYF. The DNA of the CDR3 is TGTGCCAGCAGCCCCCAAGGGGATACGCAGTATTTT.

This chain links TRBV7-2 with TRBJ2-7, with D tentatively TRBD2 (5 bases). The CDR3 consists of 13 residues. V shed 5 bases and J shed 4 bases, with 12 bases lying between them. The V gene's germline CDR1 is SGHTA and CDR2 FQGNSA. CDR3 in amino acids: CASSPQRNYEQYF. The CDR3 coding sequence is TGTGCCAGCAGCCCGCAGCGGAATTACGAGCAGTACTTC.

This clone was recorded only once. The CDR3 reads CASSPVLGRRQYF. The DNA of the CDR3 is TGTGCCAGCAGTCCAGTCTTGGGGAGAAGGCAGTATTTT. The J gene is TRBJ2-3, the V gene TRBV6-2 or TRBV6-3; D is possibly TRBD2 (5 bases). CDR1 MNHEY and CDR2 SVGEGT come from the germline V gene. V lost 5 bases to trimming and J lost 11 bases, with 17 bases between them. The CDR3 is 13 amino acids.

The V and J genes are TRBV19 and TRBJ2-1, with 7 bases that match TRBD2. The V segment lost 7 bases and the J segment 8 bases; nucleotides outside the gene matches: 14. CDR3 length equals 15 residues. Germline V gives CDR1 LNHDA, CDR2 SQIVND (reference sequence). This CDR3 is CASTIYGGIVDEQFF. The DNA for the CDR3 is TGTGCCAGTACCATATACGGGGGGATCGTGGATGAGCAGTTCTTC.

This clone was recorded only once. This chain joins TRBV9 and TRBJ2-7; D gene uncertain. The CDR3 is 13 amino acids. Germline CDR1 reads SGDLS; CDR2 reads YYNGEE. Trimming cost V 0 bases and J 1 base, with 5 bases left between them. CDR3 DNA sequence: TGTGCCAGCAGCGTAGGGGTGTCCTACGAGCAGTACTTC. Translated: CASSVGVSYEQYF.